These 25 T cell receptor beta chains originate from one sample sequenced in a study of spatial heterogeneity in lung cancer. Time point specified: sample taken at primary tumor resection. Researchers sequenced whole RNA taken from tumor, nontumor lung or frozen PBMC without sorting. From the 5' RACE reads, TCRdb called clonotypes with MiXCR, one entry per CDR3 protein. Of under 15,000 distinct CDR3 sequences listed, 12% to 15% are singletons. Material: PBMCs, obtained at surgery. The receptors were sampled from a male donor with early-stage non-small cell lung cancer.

The DNA for the CDR3 is TGCAGTGCTAGAGTGGTGAGGGTTGGAAGCACTGAAGCTTTCTTT. This sequence encodes CSARVVRVGSTEAFF. The chain recombines TRBV20-1 with TRBJ1-1; D is ambiguous. From germline, CDR1 is DFQATT and CDR2 SNEGSKA (reference sequence). V lost 1 base to trimming and J lost 4 bases, with 16 bases between them. The CDR3 is made up of 15 amino acids.

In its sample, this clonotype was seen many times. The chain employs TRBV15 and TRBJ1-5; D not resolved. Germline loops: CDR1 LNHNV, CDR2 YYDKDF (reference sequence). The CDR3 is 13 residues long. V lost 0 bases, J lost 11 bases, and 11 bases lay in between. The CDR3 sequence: CATSRDRGTSQHF. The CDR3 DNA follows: TGTGCCACCAGCAGAGATCGGGGTACGTCCCAGCATTTT.

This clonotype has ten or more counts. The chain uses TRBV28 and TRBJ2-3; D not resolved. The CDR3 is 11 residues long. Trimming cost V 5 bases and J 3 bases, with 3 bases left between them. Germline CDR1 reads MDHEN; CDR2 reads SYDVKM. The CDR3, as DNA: TGTGCCAGCAGTCTGACAGATACGCAGTATTTT. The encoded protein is CASSLTDTQYF.

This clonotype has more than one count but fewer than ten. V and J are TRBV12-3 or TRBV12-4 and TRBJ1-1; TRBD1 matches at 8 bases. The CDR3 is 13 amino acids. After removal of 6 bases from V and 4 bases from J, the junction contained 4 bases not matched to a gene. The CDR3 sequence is CASRLTGATEAFF. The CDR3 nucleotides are TGTGCCAGCAGGCTGACAGGGGCCACTGAAGCTTTCTTT.

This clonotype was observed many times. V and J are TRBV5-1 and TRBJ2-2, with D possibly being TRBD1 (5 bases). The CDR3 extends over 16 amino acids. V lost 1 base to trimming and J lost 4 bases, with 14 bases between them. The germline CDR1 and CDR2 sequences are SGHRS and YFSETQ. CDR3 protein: CASSLLGPSSTGELFF. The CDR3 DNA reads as TGCGCCAGCAGCTTGCTGGGGCCCAGTAGCACCGGGGAGCTGTTTTTT.

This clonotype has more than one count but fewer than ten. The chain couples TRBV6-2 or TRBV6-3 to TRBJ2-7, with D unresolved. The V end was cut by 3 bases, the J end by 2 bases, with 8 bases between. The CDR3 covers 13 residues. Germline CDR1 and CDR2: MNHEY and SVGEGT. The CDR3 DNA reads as TGTGCCAGCAGTTATACGGTTACCTACGAGCAGTACTTC. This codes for CASSYTVTYEQYF.

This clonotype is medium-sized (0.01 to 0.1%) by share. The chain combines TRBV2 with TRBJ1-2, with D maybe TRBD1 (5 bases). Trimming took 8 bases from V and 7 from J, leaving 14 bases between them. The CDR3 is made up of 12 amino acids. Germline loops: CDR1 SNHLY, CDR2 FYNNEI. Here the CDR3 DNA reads TGTGCCAGCGTCAGGGAGGGTGTTGGCTACACCTTC. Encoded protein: CASVREGVGYTF. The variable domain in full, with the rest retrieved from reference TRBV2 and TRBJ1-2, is EPEVTQTPSHQVTQMGQEVILRCVPISNHLYFYWYRQILGQKVEFLVSFYNNEISEKSEIFDDQFSVERPDGSNFTLKIRSTKLEDSAMYFCASVREGVGYTFGSGTRLTVV.

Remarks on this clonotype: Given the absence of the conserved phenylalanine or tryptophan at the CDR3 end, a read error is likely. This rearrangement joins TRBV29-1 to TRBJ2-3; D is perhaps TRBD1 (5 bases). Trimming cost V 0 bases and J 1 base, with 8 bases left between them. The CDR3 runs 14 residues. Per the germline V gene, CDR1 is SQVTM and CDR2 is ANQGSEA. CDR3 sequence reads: CSVEDLQGTDTQYL. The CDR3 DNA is TGCAGCGTTGAAGATTTACAGGGCACAGATACGCAGTATTTG.

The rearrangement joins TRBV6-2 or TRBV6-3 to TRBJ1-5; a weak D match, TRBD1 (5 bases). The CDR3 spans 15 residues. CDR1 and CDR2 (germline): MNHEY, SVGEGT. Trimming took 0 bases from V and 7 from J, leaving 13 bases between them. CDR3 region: CASSYSPTGYQPQHF. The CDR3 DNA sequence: TGTGCCAGCAGTTACTCCCCTACAGGTTACCAGCCCCAGCATTTT.

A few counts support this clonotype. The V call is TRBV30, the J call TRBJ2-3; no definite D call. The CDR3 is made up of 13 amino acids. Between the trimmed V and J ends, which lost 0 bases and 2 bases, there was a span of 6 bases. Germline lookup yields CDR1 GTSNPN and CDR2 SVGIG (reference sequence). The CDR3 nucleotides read TGTGCCTGGAGTGTTCTATCCACAGATACGCAGTATTTT. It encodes CAWSVLSTDTQYF.

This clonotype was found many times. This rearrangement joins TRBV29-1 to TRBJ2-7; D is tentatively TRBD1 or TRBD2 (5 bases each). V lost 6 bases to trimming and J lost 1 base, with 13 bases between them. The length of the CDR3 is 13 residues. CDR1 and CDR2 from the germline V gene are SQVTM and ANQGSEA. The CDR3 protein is CSVRDGRSYEQYF. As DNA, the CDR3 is TGCAGCGTCCGGGACGGAAGATCCTACGAGCAGTACTTC.

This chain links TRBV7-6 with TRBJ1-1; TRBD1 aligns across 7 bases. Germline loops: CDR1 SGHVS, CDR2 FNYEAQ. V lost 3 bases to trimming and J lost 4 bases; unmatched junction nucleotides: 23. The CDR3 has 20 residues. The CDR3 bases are TGTGCCAGCAGCTTGGGCCAGACGGCTTCAGGGGGAAACTGGGGCACTGAAGCTTTCTTT. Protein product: CASSLGQTASGGNWGTEAFF. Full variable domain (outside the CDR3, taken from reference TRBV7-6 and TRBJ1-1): GAGVSQSPRYKVTKRGQDVALRCDPISGHVSLYWYRQALGQGPEFLTYFNYEAQQDKSGLPNDRFSAERPEGSISTLTIQRTEQRDSAMYRCASSLGQTASGGNWGTEAFFGQGTRLTVV.

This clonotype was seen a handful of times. CDR3 sequence reads: CASSLKGISGNTIYF. In DNA, the CDR3 is TGCGCCAGCAGCTTGAAAGGCATCTCTGGAAACACCATATATTTT. The rearrangement uses TRBV5-1 and TRBJ1-3; D call uncertain. The germline V gene has CDR1 SGHRS and CDR2 YFSETQ. V shed 1 base and J shed 0 bases, with 8 bases lying between them. This CDR3 region has 15 residues.

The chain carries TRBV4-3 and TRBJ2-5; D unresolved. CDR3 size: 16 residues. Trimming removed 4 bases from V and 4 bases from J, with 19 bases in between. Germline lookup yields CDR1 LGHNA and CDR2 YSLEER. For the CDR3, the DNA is TGCGCCAGCAGCCTCCCCATGGGGTCCGTACGAGAGACCCAGTACTTC. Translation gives CASSLPMGSVRETQYF.

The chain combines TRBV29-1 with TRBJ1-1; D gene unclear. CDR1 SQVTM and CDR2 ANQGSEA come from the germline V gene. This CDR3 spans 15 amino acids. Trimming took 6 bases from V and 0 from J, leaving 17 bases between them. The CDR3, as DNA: TGCAGCGTCGACATCGAGAAGGCCCTGAACACTGAAGCTTTCTTT. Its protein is CSVDIEKALNTEAFF.

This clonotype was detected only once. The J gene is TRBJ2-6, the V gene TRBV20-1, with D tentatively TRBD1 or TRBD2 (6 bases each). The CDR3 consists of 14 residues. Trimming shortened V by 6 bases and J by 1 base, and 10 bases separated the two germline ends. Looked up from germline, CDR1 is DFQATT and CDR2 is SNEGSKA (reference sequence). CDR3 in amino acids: CSAEGGSGANVLTF. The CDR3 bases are TGCAGTGCCGAAGGGGGGTCTGGGGCCAACGTCCTGACTTTC.

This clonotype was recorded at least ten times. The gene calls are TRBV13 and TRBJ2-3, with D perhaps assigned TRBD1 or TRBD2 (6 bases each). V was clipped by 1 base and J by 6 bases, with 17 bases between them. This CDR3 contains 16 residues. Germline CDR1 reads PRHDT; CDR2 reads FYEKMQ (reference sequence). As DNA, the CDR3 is TGTGCCAGCAGCTTAGCTCCCTACAGGAGGGGGGATACGCAGTATTTT. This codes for CASSLAPYRRGDTQYF.

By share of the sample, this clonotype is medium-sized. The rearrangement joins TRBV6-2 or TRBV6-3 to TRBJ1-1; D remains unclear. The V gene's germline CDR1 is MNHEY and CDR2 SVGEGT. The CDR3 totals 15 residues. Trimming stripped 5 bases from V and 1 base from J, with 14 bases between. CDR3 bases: TGTGCCAGCAGTCGGTCGAGGCGCTCGAACACTGAAGCTTTCTTT. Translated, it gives CASSRSRRSNTEAFF.

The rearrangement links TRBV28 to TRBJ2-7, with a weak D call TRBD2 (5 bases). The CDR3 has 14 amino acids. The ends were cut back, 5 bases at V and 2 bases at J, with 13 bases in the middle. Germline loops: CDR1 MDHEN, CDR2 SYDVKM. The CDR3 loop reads CASSPLPGTYEQYF. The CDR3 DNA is TGTGCCAGCAGTCCCTTACCGGGAACCTACGAGCAGTACTTC.

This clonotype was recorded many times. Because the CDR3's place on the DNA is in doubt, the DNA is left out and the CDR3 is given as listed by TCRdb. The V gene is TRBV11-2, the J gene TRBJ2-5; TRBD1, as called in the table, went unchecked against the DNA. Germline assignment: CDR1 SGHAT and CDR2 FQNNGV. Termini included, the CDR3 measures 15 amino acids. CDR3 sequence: CASSTSTGVRETQYF.

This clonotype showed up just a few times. CDR3 sequence reads: CASTEELYNEQFF. DNA of the CDR3: TGTGCCAGCACGGAAGAACTATACAATGAGCAGTTCTTC. The chain combines TRBV12-3 or TRBV12-4 with TRBJ2-1; D unclear. V lost 7 bases and J lost 4, with 11 bases in between. The CDR3 is made up of 13 amino acids.

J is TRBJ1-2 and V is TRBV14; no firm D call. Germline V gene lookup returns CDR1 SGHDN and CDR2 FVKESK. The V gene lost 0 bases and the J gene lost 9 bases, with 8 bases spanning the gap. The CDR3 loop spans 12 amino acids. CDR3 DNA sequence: TGTGCCAGCAGCCAAGAGAGGGCGAGCTACACCTTC. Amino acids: CASSQERASYTF.

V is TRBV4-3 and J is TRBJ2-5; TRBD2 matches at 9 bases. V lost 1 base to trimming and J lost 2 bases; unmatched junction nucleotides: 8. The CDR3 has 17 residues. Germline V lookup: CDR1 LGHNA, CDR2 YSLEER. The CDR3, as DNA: TGCGCCAGCAGCCAAGGTCTGACTAGCGGAGCTCAAGAGACCCAGTACTTC. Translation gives CASSQGLTSGAQETQYF.

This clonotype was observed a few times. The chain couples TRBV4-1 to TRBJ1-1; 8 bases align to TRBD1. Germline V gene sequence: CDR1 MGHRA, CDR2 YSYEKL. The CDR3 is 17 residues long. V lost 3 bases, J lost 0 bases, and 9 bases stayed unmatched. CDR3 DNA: TGCGCCAGCAGCCAGGTAGGGACAGGCCTCATGAACACTGAAGCTTTCTTT. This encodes CASSQVGTGLMNTEAFF.

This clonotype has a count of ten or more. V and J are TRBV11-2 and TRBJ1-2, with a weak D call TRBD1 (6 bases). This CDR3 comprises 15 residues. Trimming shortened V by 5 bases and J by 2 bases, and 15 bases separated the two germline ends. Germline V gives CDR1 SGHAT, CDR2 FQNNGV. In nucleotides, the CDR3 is TGTGCCAGCAGCCTAAGAGGGGGGCCGAACTATGGCTACACCTTC. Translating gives CASSLRGGPNYGYTF.